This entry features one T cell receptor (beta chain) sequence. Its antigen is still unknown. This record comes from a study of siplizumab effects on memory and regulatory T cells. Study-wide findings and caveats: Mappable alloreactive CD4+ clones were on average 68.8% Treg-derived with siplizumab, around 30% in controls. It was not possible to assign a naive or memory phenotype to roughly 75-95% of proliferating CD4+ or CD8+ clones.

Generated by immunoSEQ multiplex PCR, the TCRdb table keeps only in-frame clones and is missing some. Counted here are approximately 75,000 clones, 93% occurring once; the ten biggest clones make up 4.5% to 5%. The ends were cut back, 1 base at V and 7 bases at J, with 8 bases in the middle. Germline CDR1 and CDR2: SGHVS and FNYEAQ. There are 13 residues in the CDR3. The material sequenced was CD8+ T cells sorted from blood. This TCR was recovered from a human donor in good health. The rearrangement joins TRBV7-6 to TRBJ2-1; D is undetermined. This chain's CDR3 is CASSLGVGNEQFF. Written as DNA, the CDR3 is TGTGCCAGCAGCTTAGGTGTCGGGAATGAGCAGTTCTTC. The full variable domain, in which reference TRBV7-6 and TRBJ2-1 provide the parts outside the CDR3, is GAGVSQSPRYKVTKRGQDVALRCDPISGHVSLYWYRQALGQGPEFLTYFNYEAQQDKSGLPNDRFSAERPEGSISTLTIQRTEQRDSAMYRCASSLGVGNEQFFGPGTRLTVL.